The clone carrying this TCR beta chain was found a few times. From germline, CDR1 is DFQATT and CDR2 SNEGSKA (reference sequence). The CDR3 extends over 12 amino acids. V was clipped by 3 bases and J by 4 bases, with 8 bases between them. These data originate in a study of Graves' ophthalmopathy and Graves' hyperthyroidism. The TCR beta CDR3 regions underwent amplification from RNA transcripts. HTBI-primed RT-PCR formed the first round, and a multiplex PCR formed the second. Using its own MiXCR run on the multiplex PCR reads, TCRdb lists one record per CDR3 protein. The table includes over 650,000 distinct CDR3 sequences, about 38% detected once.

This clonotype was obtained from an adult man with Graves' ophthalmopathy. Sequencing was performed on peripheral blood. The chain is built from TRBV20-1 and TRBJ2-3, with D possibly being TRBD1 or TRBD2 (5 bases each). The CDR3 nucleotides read TGCAGTGCTAGCGGGGCTTCAGATACGCAGTATTTT. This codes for CSASGASDTQYF.